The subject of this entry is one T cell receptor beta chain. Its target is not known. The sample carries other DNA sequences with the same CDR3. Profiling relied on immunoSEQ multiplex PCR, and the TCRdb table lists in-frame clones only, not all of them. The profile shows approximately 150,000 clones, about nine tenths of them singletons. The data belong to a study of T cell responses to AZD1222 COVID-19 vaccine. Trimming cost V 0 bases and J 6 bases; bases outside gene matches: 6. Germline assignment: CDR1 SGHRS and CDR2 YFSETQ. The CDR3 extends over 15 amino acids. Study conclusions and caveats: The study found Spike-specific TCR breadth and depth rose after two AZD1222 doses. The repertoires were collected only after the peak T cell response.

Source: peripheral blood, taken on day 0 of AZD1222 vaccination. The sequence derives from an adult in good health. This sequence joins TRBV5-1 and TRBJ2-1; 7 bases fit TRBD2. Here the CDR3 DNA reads TGCGCCAGCAGCTTGGAGGGAACTAGCGTCAATGAGCAGTTCTTC. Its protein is CASSLEGTSVNEQFF. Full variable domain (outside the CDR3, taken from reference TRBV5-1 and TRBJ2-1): KAGVTQTPRYLIKTRGQQVTLSCSPISGHRSVSWYQQTPGQGLQFLFEYFSETQRNKGNFPGRFSGRQFSNSRSEMNVSTLELGDSALYLCASSLEGTSVNEQFFGPGTRLTVL.